This T cell receptor beta chain comes out of a study of identical twins. Trimming took off 4 bases at V and 5 bases at J, with 11 bases between the two ends. This CDR3 comprises 13 residues. In its sample, this clonotype was seen many times. Each CDR3 protein gets one entry after TCRdb re-called the 5' RACE reads with MiXCR. The table records approximately 250,000 distinct CDR3 sequences, 6.5% of them present only once. These same records also appear under a second study, on T cells expressing NK-cell markers.

Sequencing was carried out using CD8+ T cells sorted from blood. This sequence originates from a young woman in good health. V and J are TRBV12-3 or TRBV12-4 and TRBJ1-2; D possibly corresponds to TRBD1 (5 bases). The CDR3 DNA reads TGTGCCAGCAGTTCTTATGGGGGGTATGGCTACACCTTC. Protein sequence: CASSSYGGYGYTF.